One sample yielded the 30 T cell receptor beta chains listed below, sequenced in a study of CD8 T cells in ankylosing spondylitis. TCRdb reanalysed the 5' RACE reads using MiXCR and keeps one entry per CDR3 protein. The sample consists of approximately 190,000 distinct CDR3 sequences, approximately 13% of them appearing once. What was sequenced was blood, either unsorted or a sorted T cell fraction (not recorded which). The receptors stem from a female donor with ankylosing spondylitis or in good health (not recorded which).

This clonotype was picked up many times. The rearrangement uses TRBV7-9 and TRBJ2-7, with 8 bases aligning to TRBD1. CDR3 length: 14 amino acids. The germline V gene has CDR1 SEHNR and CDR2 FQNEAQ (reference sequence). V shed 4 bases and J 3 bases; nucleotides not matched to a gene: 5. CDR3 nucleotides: TGTGCCAGCAGCTCTTGGACAGGGCACTACGAGCAGTACTTC. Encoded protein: CASSSWTGHYEQYF.

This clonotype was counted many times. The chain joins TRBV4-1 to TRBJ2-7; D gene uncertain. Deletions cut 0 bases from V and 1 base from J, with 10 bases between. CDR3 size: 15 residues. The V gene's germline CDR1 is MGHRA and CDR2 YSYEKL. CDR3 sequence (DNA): TGCGCCAGCAGCCAAGATCCGTATGGGTCCTACGAGCAGTACTTC. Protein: CASSQDPYGSYEQYF.

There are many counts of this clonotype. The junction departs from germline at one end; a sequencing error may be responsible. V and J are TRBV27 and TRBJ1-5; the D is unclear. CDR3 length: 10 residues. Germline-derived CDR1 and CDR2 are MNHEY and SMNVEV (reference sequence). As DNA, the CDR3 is TGCCACCGGACTGGGCAGCCCCAGCATTTT. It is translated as CHRTGQPQHF.

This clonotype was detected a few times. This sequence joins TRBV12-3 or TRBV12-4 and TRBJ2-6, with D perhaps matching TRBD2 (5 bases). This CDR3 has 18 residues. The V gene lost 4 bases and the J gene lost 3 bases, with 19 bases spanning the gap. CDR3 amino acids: CASSSWESTGIGANVLTF. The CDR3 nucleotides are TGTGCCAGCAGTTCGTGGGAGTCGACGGGAATTGGGGCCAACGTCCTGACTTTC.

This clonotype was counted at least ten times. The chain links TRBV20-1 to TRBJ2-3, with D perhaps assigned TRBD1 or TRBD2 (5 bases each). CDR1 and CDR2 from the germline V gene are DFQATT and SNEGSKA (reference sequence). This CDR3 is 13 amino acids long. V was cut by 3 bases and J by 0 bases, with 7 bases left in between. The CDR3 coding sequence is TGCAGTGCTAGCGGGGCTAGCACAGATACGCAGTATTTT. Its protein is CSASGASTDTQYF.

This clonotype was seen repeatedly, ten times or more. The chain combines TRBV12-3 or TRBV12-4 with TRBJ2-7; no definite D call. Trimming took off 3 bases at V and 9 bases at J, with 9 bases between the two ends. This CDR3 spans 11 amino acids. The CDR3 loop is CASSFGQGQYF. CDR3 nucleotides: TGTGCCAGCAGTTTCGGGCAAGGGCAGTACTTC.

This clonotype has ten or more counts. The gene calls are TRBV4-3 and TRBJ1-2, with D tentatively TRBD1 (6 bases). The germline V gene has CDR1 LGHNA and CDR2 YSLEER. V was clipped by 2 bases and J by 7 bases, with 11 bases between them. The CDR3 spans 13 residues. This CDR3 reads CASSQTGKSGYTF. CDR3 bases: TGCGCCAGCAGCCAAACAGGGAAGTCTGGCTACACCTTC.

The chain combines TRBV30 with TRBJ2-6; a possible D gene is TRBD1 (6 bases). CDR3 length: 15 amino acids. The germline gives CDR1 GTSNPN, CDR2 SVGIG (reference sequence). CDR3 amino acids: CATDGRGSGANVLTF. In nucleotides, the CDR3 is TGTGCTACGGATGGCAGGGGTTCCGGGGCCAACGTCCTGACTTTC.

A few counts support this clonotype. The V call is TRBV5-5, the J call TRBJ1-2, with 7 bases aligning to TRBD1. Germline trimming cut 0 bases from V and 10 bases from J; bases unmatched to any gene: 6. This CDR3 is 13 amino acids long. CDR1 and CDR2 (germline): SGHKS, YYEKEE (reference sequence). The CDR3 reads CASSLGQGRDYTF. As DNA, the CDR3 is TGTGCCAGCAGCTTGGGACAGGGTAGAGACTACACCTTC.

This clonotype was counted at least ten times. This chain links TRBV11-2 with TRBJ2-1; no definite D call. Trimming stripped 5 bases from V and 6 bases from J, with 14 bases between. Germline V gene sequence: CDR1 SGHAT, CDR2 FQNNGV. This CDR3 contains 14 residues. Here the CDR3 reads CASSPRLMGNEQFF. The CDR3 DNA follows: TGTGCCAGCAGCCCACGACTCATGGGCAATGAGCAGTTCTTC.

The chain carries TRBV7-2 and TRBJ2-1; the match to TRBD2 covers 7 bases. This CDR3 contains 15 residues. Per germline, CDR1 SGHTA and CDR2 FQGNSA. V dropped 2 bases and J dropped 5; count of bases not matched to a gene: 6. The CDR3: CASSLSGTTNNEQFF. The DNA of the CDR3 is TGTGCCAGCAGCTTAAGCGGGACCACTAACAATGAGCAGTTCTTC.

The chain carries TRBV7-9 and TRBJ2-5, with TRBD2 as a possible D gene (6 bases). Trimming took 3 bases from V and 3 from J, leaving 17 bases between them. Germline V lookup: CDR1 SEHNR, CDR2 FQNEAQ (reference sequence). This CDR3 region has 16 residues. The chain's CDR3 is CASSFRVVTGEETQYF. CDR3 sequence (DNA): TGTGCCAGCAGCTTTAGGGTCGTAACGGGAGAAGAGACCCAGTACTTC.

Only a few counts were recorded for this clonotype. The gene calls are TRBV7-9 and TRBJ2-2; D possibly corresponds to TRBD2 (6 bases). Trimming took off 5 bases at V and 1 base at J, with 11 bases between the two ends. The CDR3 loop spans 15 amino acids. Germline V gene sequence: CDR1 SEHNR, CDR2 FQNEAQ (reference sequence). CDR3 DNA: TGTGCCAGCAGCCCTGGGGGAGGGAACACCGGGGAGCTGTTTTTT. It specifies CASSPGGGNTGELFF.

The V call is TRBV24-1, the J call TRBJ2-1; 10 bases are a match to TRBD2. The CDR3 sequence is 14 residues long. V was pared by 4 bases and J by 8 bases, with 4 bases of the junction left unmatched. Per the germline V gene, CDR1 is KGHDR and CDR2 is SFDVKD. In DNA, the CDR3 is TGTGCCACCAGTGACCCCGGGACTAGCGATGAGCAGTTCTTC. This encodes CATSDPGTSDEQFF.

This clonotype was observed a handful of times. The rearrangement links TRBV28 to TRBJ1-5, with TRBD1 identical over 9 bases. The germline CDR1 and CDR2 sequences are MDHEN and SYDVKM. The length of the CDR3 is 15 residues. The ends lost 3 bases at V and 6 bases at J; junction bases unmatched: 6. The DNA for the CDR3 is TGTGCCAGCAGTTTCCACGACAGGGGGGGTCAGCCCCAGCATTTT. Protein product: CASSFHDRGGQPQHF.

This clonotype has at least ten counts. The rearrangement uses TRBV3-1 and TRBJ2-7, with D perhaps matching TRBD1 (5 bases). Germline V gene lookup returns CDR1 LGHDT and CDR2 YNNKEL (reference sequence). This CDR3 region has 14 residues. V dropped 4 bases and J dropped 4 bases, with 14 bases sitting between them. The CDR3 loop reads CASSPDSPIYEQYF. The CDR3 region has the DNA TGTGCCAGCAGCCCCGACAGTCCTATTTACGAGCAGTACTTC.

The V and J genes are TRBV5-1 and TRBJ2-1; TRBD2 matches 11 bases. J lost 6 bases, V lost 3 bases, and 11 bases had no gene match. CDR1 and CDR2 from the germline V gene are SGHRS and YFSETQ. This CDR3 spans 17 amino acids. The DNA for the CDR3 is TGCGCCAGCAGCTGGACCACTAGCGGGAGCATTCCCAATGAGCAGTTCTTC. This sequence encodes CASSWTTSGSIPNEQFF.

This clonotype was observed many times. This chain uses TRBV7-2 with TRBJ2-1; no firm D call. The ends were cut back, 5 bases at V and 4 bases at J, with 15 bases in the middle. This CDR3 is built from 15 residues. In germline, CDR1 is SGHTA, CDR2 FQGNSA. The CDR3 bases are TGTGCCAGCAGCCCTCTGACGTCCCGTTACAATGAGCAGTTCTTC. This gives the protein CASSPLTSRYNEQFF.

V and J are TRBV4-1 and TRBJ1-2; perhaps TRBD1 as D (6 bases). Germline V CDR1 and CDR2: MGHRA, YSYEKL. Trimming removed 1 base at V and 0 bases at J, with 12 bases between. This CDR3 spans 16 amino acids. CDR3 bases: TGCGCCAGCAGCCAAGTACAGGGCCATTCTAACTATGGCTACACCTTC. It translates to CASSQVQGHSNYGYTF.

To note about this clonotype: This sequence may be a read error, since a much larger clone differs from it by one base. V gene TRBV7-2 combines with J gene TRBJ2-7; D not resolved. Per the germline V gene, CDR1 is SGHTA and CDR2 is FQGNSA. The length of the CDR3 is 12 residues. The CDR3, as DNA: TGTGCCAGCAGCCGGGTGACCTACGGGCAGTACTTC. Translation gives CASSRVTYGQYF.

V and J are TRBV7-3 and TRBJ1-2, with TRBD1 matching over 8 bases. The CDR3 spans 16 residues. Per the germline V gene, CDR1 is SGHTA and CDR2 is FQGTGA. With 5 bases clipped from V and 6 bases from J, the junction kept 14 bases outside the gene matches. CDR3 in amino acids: CASSLYGQGGVDGYTF. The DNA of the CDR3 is TGTGCCAGCAGCCTTTACGGACAGGGTGGGGTGGATGGCTACACCTTC.

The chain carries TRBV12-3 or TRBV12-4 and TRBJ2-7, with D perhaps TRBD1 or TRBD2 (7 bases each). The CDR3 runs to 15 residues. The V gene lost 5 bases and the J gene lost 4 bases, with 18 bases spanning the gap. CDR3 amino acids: CASSPQGGGSYEQYF. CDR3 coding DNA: TGTGCCAGCAGTCCCCAGGGGGGGGGCTCTTACGAGCAGTACTTC.

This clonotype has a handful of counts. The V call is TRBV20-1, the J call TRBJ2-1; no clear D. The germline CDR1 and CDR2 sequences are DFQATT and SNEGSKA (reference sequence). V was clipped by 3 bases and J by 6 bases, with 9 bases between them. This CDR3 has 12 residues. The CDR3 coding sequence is TGCAGTGCTAGCAGGATGGCCAATGAGCAGTTCTTC. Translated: CSASRMANEQFF.

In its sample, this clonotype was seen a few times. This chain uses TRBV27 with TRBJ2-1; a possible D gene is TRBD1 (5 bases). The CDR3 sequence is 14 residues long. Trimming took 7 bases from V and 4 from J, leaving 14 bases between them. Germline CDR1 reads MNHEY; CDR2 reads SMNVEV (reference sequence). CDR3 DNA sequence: TGTGCCAGCACCCAATCAGGGCTATACAATGAGCAGTTCTTC. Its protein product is CASTQSGLYNEQFF.

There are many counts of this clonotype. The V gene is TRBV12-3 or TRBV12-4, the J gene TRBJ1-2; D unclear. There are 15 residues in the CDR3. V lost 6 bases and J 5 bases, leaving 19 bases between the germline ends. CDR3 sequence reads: CASSSLDAGGYGYTF. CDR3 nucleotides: TGTGCCAGCAGCTCTCTGGACGCCGGAGGGTATGGCTACACCTTC.

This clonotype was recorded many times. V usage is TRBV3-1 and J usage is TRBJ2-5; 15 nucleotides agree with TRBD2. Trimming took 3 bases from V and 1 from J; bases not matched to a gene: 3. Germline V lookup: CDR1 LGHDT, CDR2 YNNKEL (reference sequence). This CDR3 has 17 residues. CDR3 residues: CASSHGLAGGSQETQYF. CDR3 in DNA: TGTGCCAGCAGCCATGGACTAGCGGGAGGGTCCCAAGAGACCCAGTACTTC.

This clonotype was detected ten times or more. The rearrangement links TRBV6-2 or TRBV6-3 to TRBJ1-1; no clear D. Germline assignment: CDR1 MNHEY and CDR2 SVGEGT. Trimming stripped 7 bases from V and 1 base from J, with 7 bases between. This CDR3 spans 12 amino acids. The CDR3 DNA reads TGTGCCAGCAATGAGGGGAACACTGAAGCTTTCTTT. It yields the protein CASNEGNTEAFF.

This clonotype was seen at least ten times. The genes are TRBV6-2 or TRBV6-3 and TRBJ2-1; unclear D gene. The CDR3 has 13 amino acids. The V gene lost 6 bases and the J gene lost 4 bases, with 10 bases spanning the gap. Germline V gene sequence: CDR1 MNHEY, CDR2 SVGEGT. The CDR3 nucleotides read TGTGCCAGCAGCACCACAGAATACAATGAGCAGTTCTTC. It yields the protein CASSTTEYNEQFF.

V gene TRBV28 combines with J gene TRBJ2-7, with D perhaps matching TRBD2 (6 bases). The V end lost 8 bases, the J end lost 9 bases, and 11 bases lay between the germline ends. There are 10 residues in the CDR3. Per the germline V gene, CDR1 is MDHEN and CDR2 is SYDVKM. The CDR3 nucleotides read TGTGCCAGCGGGGGGTTTGGGCAGTACTTC. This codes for CASGGFGQYF.

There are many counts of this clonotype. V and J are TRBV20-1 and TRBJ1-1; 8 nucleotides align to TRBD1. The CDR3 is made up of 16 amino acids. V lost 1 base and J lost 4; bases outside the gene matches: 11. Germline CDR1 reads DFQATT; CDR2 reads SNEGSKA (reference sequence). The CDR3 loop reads CSARGGPTGVGTEAFF. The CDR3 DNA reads TGCAGTGCTAGAGGGGGCCCGACAGGGGTTGGCACTGAAGCTTTCTTT.